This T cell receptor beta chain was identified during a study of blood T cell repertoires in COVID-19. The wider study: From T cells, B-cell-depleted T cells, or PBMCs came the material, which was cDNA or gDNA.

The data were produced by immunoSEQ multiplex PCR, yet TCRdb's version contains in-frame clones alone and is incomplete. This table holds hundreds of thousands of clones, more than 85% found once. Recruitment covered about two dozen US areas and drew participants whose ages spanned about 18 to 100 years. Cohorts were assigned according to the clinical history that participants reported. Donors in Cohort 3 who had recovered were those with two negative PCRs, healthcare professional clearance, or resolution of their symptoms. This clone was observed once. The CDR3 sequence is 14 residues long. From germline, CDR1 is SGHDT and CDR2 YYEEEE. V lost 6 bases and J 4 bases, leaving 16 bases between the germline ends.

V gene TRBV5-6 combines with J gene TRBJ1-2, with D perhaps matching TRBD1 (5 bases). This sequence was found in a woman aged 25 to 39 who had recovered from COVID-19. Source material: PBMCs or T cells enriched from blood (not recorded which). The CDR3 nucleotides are TGTGCCAGCATCTATATAGGGGCCCTCTATGGCTACACCTTC. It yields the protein CASIYIGALYGYTF.